This T cell receptor beta chain was identified in a study of identical twins (dated by TCRdb to 2016 to 2018). For the wider study: The study deep-sequenced TCR alpha and beta repertoires from monozygotic twins, unrelated adults of various ages and cord blood to test whether fetal clonotypes persist. Replicate twin experiments were performed at different times using different library preparation protocols to rule out contamination. Study-wide conclusions, independent of this receptor: In monozygotic twins, out-of-frame TCR alpha sharing was systematically underestimated by recombination models, although the models agreed with sharing between unrelated individuals. Excess twin sharing in beta out-of-frame sequences was weaker because fewer shared sequences lowered the signal-to-noise ratio. Fewer insertions were carried by abundant cord blood beta clonotypes, a similar but weaker trend appeared in young adult naive repertoires, and no such trend appeared in memory repertoires. Compared with coincidental sharing between unrelated individuals, an excess of low generation-probability sequences was observed among out-of-frame TCR alpha sequences shared between twins. Because the same donors could not be followed over many years, the conclusions relied on cross-sectional statistical analysis. Zero-insertion analyses could be partly confounded by invariant T cells such as MAIT and iNKT, though diverse VJ usage argued against such confounding for most clonotypes.

Libraries were made using 5' RACE. The listed sequencing device is Illumina HiSeq 2000. Template switching added a universal primer binding site, and the final cDNA carried a unique molecular identifier that allowed TCR cDNA molecules to be counted accurately. Specific primers in the conserved constant-segment region were used to synthesize first-strand cDNA for TCR alpha and beta chains. To control for contamination, every cDNA library carried two barcodes: a SMART-Mk sample barcode plus Illumina barcodes. Two successive PCR steps introduced TruSeq adapter sequences along with Illumina sample barcodes. Sequencing of the TCR alpha and beta cDNA libraries was done on the Illumina HiSeq platform using custom primers. The paper's processing steps were these. MiGEC was used to process raw reads and extract unique molecular identifiers, and MiXCR was used to find CDR3 positions. Recombination models were inferred per individual with the repgenHMM and IGoR tools using an EM algorithm. Shared clonotype analysis was performed with the tcR package in R, normalizing sharing by the product of cloneset sizes. To study raw recombination free of thymic and clonal selection effects, out-of-frame nonproductive sequences were analyzed. TCRdb itself trimmed the public reads at Q25 with fastp, ran MiXCR and retained productive beta chains. Rows with a matching CDR3 protein are joined into one entry that keeps the most common DNA and genes. These V and J calls derive from TCRdb rather than the authors' analysis. The sample records 500,000 or so distinct CDR3 sequences, about 20% of which are singletons. The ten largest clones capture about 0.91% of the sample.

As concerns this clonotype: Its antigen is still unknown. Qualities for individual bases were not recorded, and no much larger clone is one base off.

Only healthy Caucasian donors were included. The twin cohort comprised three pairs of female monozygotic twins, all aged roughly 18 to 30 years. Positive isolation kits from Invitrogen were used to isolate CD4+ and CD8+ T cell populations. Inclusive of the bounding cysteine and phenylalanine, the CDR3 is 13 residues long. Left in the record is the CDR3 DNA by itself, 39 bases read in frame from the first base. V and J are truncated by 5 bases and 6 bases respectively, leaving an intervening sequence of 13 bases. As encoded in the germline V gene, CDR1 is SGHTA while CDR2 is FQGNSA. These data also featured in a second study, about T cells expressing NK-cell markers. Per that second paper: Three sorted T-cell subsets (CD3+CD56+NKG2C+, CD3+CD56+NKG2C- and CD3+CD56-NKG2C+) from 8 or 9 donors had their TCR beta-chain repertoires profiled. Of the eight sequenced donors, seven were found to be HCMV-seropositive and one was found to be HCMV-seronegative. In several experiments an anti-gammadeltaTCR antibody was added to restrict sorting to alphabetaTCR-expressing T cells. In roughly 6 donors, the dominant CD3+CD56+NKG2C+ clonotypes ranked among the top 10 CD8+ clonotypes, making up roughly 1.0-8% of CD8+ T cells. Those dominant clonotypes were again the most abundant among CD3+CD56-NKG2C+ cells in a handful of donors, at about 28.3-65%. It remained unclear whether the expanded NKG2C-expressing T cell clones were specific for HCMV antigens. Randomly selected healthy volunteers, three men and five women, were used as the eight sequenced donors. HCMV serostatus was determined by detecting HCMV-specific IgG in serum with a commercial ELISA kit. MIGEC was used to demultiplex reads and group reads by UMI, and MiTCR was used to assemble and quantify clonotypes. To exclude erroneous sequences, any TCR cDNA sequence not supported by at least two reads was discarded. The tcR package was used for downstream repertoire analysis, and clonotypes were matched across fractions by CDR3 nucleotide sequence plus V segment. VDJmatch was used to annotate antigen specificity against VDJdb, with one amino acid substitution in CDR3 permitted.

Here the chain combines TRBV7-2 and TRBJ1-1; the D region possibly corresponds to TRBD1 (5 bases align). The sample comprised CD4+ T cells sorted from blood. This clonotype was obtained from a woman aged 18-29 years in good health. The sequence in DNA is TGTGCCAGCAGCCGAGAGCGGGGGGCTGAAGCTTTCTTT. This gives the protein CASSRERGAEAFF.